One sample yielded the 6 T cell receptor beta chains listed below, sequenced in a study of shared clonotypes between healthy human individuals. Some clones are missing from TCRdb's copy, which holds only in-frame ones; the method was immunoSEQ multiplex PCR. The table lists roughly 1 million clones, about 80% of them singletons. The sequenced material came from memory CD4+ T cells from PBMCs. This sample's subset: CD45RA-negative fraction. These TCRs come from a young man in good health. Some clones in this sample may be carry-over from other donors' samples.

Only a few counts were recorded for this clone. The genes are TRBV12-5 and TRBJ2-3; D not certain. V lost 5 bases, J lost 2 bases, and 2 bases lay in between. Looked up from germline, CDR1 is LGHNT and CDR2 is FRNRAP. This CDR3 has 11 amino acids. The DNA for the CDR3 is TGTGCTAGTGGTCTCACAGATACGCAGTATTTT. Translation gives CASGLTDTQYF.

With respect to this clone: The same CDR3 can be traced to other DNA sequences in this sample. CDR3 in DNA: TGTGCCAGCAGCGTAGTAGGGGTGGGAACAGATACGCAGTATTTT. It codes for CASSVVGVGTDTQYF. V and J are TRBV9 and TRBJ2-3, with D possibly being TRBD1 (5 bases). Germline V CDR1 and CDR2: SGDLS, YYNGEE. This CDR3 comprises 15 residues. Trimming took 0 bases from V and 3 from J, leaving 11 bases between them.

The rearrangement joins TRBV5-1 to TRBJ2-2; 8 positions agree with TRBD1. The CDR3 is made up of 14 amino acids. CDR1 is SGHRS and CDR2 is YFSETQ in the germline V gene. The J segment lost 5 bases and the V segment lost 4 bases, leaving 4 bases of the junction unmatched. The CDR3 is CASSRDRLTGELFF. In DNA, the CDR3 is TGCGCCAGCAGCAGGGACAGGCTTACCGGGGAGCTGTTTTTT.

Many counts were recorded for this clone. Within the sample, other DNA sequences also encode this same CDR3. The J gene is TRBJ2-5, the V gene TRBV4-2; 7 bases map to TRBD2. The germline V gene has CDR1 LGHNA and CDR2 YNFKEQ. Trimming cost V 3 bases and J 2 bases; bases outside gene matches: 3. The CDR3 has 14 residues. CDR3 residues: CASSQSGEQETQYF. CDR3 coding DNA: TGTGCCAGCAGCCAGAGCGGGGAACAAGAGACCCAGTACTTC.

This clone was counted a single time. J is TRBJ1-1 and V is TRBV5-1; D is ambiguous. The germline CDR1 and CDR2 sequences are SGHRS and YFSETQ. V was trimmed by 0 bases and J by 7 bases, leaving 10 bases between them. The CDR3 loop spans 13 amino acids. This chain's CDR3 is CASSLAPGSEAFF. CDR3 bases: TGCGCCAGCAGCTTGGCCCCGGGGAGTGAAGCTTTCTTT. Variable domain in full (rest from reference TRBV5-1 and TRBJ1-1): KAGVTQTPRYLIKTRGQQVTLSCSPISGHRSVSWYQQTPGQGLQFLFEYFSETQRNKGNFPGRFSGRQFSNSRSEMNVSTLELGDSALYLCASSLAPGSEAFFGQGTRLTVV.

V is TRBV28 and J is TRBJ1-4; 7 nucleotides agree with TRBD1. The J segment lost 2 bases and the V segment lost 6 bases, leaving 6 bases of the junction unmatched. From germline, CDR1 is MDHEN and CDR2 SYDVKM. This CDR3 comprises 15 residues. CDR3 in amino acids: CASRPSGGTNEKLFF. The CDR3 nucleotides read TGTGCCAGCAGACCCTCAGGGGGGACTAATGAAAAACTGTTTTTT.